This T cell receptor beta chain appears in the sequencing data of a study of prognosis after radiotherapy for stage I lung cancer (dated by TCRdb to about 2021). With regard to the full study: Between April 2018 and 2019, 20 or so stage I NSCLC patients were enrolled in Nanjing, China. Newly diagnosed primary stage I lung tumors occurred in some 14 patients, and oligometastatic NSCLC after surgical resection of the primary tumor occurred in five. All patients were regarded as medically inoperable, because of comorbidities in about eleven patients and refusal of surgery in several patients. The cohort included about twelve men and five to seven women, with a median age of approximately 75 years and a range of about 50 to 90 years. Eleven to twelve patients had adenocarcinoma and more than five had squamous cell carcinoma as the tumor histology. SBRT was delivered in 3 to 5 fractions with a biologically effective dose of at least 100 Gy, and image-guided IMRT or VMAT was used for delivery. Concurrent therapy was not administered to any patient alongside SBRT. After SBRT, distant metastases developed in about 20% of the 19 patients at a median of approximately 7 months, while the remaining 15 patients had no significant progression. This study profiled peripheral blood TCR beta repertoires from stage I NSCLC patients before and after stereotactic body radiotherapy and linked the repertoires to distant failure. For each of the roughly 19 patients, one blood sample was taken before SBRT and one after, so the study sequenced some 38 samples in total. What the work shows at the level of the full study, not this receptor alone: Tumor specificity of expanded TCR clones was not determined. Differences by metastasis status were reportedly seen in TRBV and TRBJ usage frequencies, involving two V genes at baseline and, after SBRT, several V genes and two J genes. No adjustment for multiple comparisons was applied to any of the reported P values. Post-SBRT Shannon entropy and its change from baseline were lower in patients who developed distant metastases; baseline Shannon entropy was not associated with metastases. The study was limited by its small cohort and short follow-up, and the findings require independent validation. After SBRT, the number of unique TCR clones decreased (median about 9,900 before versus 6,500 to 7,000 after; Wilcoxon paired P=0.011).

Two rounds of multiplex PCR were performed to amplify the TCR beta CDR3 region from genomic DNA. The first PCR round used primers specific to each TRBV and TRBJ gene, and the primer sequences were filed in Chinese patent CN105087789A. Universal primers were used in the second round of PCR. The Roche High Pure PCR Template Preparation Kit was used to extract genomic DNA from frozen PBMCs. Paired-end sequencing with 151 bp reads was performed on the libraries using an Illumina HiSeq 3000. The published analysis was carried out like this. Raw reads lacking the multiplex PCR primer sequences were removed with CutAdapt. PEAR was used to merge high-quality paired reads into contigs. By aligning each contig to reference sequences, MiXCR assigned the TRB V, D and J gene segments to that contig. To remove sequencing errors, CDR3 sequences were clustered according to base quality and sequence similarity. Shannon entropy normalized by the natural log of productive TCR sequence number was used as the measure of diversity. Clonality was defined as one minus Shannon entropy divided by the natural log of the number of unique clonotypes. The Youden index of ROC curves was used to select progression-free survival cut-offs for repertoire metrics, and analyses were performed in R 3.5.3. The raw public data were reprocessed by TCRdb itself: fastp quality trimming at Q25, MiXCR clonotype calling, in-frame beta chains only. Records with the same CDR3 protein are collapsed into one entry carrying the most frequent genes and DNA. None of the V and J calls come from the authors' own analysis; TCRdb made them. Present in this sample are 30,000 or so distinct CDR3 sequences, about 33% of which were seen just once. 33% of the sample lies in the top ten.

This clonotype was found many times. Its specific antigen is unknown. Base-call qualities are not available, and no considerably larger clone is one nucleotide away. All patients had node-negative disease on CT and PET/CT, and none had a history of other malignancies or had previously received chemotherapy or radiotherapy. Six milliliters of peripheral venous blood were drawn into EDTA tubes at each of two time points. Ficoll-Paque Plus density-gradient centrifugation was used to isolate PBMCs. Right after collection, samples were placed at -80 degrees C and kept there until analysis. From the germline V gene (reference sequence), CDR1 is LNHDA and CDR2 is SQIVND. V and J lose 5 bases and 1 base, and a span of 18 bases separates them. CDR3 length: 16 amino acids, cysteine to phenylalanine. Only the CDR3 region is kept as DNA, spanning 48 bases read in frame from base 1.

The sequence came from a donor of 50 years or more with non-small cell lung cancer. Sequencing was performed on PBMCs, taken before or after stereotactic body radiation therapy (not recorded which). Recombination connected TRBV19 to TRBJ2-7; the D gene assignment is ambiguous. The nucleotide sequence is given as TGTGCCAGTAGTCCACTCCCTGGACCAGATTCCTACGAGCAGTACTTC. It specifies CASSPLPGPDSYEQYF.